A selection of T cell receptor beta chains follows, all from one sample in a study of cytomegalovirus exposure and HLA in healthy donors. TCRdb keeps only in-frame clones here, not all; method: immunoSEQ multiplex PCR. The sample lists 150,000 to 200,000 clones, 75% to 90% occurring once. Specimen: PBMCs. All receptors come from a woman in her late teens or twenties in good health and CMV-seronegative. CDR3s include the opening cysteine and the closing phenylalanine or tryptophan. Fields, in order: D gene, J gene, V gene, clone size, CDR3 protein, CDR3 DNA. A D gene is named only where the DNA matches it firmly. A row's size may be missing; if present it is once, few, many or a size class.

>.|TRBJ2-2|TRBV18|.
CASSPPNPMWRAGELFF
TGTGCCAGCTCACCACCGAACCCGATGTGGCGGGCCGGGGAGCTGTTTTTT
>.|TRBJ2-2|TRBV19|.
CASSRAGDTGELFF
TGTGCCAGTAGTCGGGCCGGGGACACCGGGGAGCTGTTTTTT
>TRBD2|TRBJ2-7|TRBV6-1|few
CASRDRTSRYEQYF
TGTGCCAGCAGGGACCGGACTAGCAGGTACGAGCAGTACTTC
>TRBD1|TRBJ1-2|TRBV18|.
CASSPKGQGAYYGYTF
TGTGCCAGCTCACCTAAAGGACAGGGGGCGTATTATGGCTACACCTTC
>.|TRBJ2-5|TRBV5-4|.
CASSSNEGLGRAQYF
TGTGCCAGCAGCTCAAATGAGGGACTGGGGCGGGCCCAGTACTTC
>TRBD1|TRBJ1-2|TRBV5-6|.
CASSRDRERGYTF
TGTGCCAGCAGCCGCGACAGGGAGCGTGGCTACACCTTC
>TRBD2|TRBJ2-1|TRBV5-5|.
CASSLAGAAGDGRNEQFF
TGTGCCAGCAGCTTGGCCGGGGCAGCGGGAGACGGCCGCAATGAGCAGTTCTTC
>.|TRBJ1-1|TRBV11-2|once
CASSLLGIAGYRNTEAFF
TGTGCCAGCAGCCTGCTGGGGATTGCGGGATATAGGAACACTGAAGCTTTCTTT
>TRBD2|TRBJ2-7|TRBV28|once
CASSWGGGRYEQYF
TGTGCCAGCAGTTGGGGTGGCGGGAGATACGAGCAGTACTTC
>.|TRBJ2-7|TRBV28|.
CASSNRDYEQYF
TGTGCCAGCAGCAACAGGGACTACGAGCAGTACTTC
>TRBD2|TRBJ2-4|TRBV15|.
CATSERSGADKNIQYF
TGTGCCACCAGCGAAAGAAGCGGGGCTGACAAAAACATTCAGTACTTC
>TRBD2|TRBJ2-1|TRBV19|.
CATSSGTSGISEQFF
TGTGCCACCTCATCCGGGACTAGCGGGATAAGTGAGCAGTTCTTC
>.|TRBJ1-2|TRBV5-5|.
CASSEGLNGYTF
TGTGCCAGCAGCGAGGGTCTTAATGGCTACACCTTC
>TRBD1|TRBJ1-1|TRBV2|.
CASTLQGGAGTEAFF
TGTGCCAGCACCCTTCAAGGGGGCGCCGGCACTGAAGCTTTCTTT
>.|TRBJ2-7|TRBV29-1|once
CSVVRTDSYEQYF
TGCAGCGTTGTGAGGACAGACTCCTACGAGCAGTACTTC
>.|TRBJ2-4|TRBV10-3|.
CAIPAWGDKNIQYF
TGTGCCATCCCTGCGTGGGGCGACAAAAACATTCAGTACTTC
>TRBD1|TRBJ1-4|TRBV5-1|.
CASSRQGNEKLFF
TGCGCCAGCAGCCGACAGGGTAATGAAAAACTGTTTTTT
>.|TRBJ2-1|TRBV6-1|.
CASSEGRDYHSSYNEQFF
TGTGCCAGCAGCGAAGGGAGAGATTACCATAGCTCCTACAATGAGCAGTTCTTC
>TRBD2|TRBJ2-1|TRBV7-2|.
CASSPLAGSYNEQFF
TGTGCCAGCAGCCCTCTAGCGGGGAGTTACAATGAGCAGTTCTTC
>.|TRBJ2-7|TRBV27|.
CASSLNVQYEQYF
TGTGCCAGCAGTTTAAATGTTCAATACGAGCAGTACTTC
>TRBD2|TRBJ2-7|TRBV7-9|.
CASSPGGPYYEQYF
TGTGCCAGCAGCCCGGGGGGGCCCTATTACGAGCAGTACTTC
>.|TRBJ2-1|TRBV6-4|.
CASSDLTSNEQFF
TGTGCCAGCAGTGACTTAACTTCAAATGAGCAGTTCTTC
>.|TRBJ1-6|TRBV28|once
CASSSPRNSRGSPLHF
TGTGCCAGCAGTTCCCCGCGGAACAGCCGGGGTTCACCCCTCCACTTT
>.|TRBJ1-5|TRBV6-6|few
CASSYLGDQPQHF
TGTGCCAGCAGTTATTTGGGAGATCAGCCCCAGCATTTT
>TRBD2|TRBJ2-1|TRBV4-2|.
CASSRLGTSGRKDNEQFF
TGTGCCAGCAGCCGCCTAGGGACTAGCGGGAGGAAGGACAATGAGCAGTTCTTC
>.|TRBJ1-5|TRBV5-1|few
CASSLFGDSNQPQHF
TGCGCCAGCAGCTTATTCGGAGATAGCAATCAGCCCCAGCATTTT
>TRBD1|TRBJ2-7|TRBV6-5|.
CASSLGQVTYEQYF
TGTGCCAGCAGTTTGGGACAGGTTACCTACGAGCAGTACTTC
>TRBD2|TRBJ2-7|TRBV28|.
CASSLSSGGVYEQYF
TGTGCCAGCAGTTTATCAAGCGGGGGGGTCTACGAGCAGTACTTC
>.|TRBJ1-3|TRBV18|.
CASSPLSGPGHGNTIYF
TGTGCCAGCTCACCACTTTCGGGTCCAGGGCACGGAAACACCATATATTTT
>.|TRBJ2-2|TRBV6-1|.
CASSDGDTGELFF
TGTGCCAGCAGTGACGGAGACACCGGGGAGCTGTTTTTT
>.|TRBJ2-7|TRBV11-3|.
CASSLDAASSYEQYF
TGTGCCAGCAGCTTAGACGCGGCAAGCTCCTACGAGCAGTACTTC
>.|TRBJ2-6|TRBV30|.
CAWSVRRGPRGANVLTF
TGTGCCTGGAGTGTACGTCGAGGTCCGAGGGGGGCCAACGTCCTGACTTTC
>.|TRBJ2-7|TRBV7-8|.
CASSLTYRAYEQYF
TGTGCCAGCAGCTTAACGTACAGGGCCTACGAGCAGTACTTC
>.|TRBJ1-3|TRBV7-6|.
CASRAGTAGGTIYF
TGTGCCAGCAGAGCCGGGACGGCCGGGGGCACCATATATTTT
>.|TRBJ1-6|TRBV5-1|.
CASSPDRPYSPLHF
TGCGCCAGCAGCCCTGACAGGCCATATTCACCCCTCCACTTT
>.|TRBJ2-4|TRBV30|.
CAWSPLSGKNIQYF
TGTGCCTGGAGTCCCCTTAGTGGCAAAAACATTCAGTACTTC
>TRBD2|TRBJ2-1|TRBV9|.
CASSVVTSGGGYNEQFF
TGTGCCAGCAGCGTAGTGACTAGCGGGGGGGGGTACAATGAGCAGTTCTTC
>TRBD1|TRBJ1-5|TRBV10-3|.
CAISDGGGAGNQPQHF
TGTGCCATCAGTGACGGAGGGGGCGCTGGGAATCAGCCCCAGCATTTT
>TRBD1|TRBJ1-5|TRBV7-2|.
CASSNMGQGQPQHF
TGTGCCAGCAGCAACATGGGACAGGGCCAGCCCCAGCATTTT
>TRBD1|TRBJ2-7|TRBV7-9|once
CASSSSPDRDRSHEQYF
TGTGCCAGCAGCTCATCTCCGGACAGGGACCGCTCCCACGAGCAGTACTTC
>.|TRBJ1-2|TRBV7-9|.
CASSLDSPGHGYTF
TGTGCCAGCAGCTTAGACAGCCCTGGCCATGGCTACACCTTC
>.|TRBJ1-1|TRBV10-3|.
CAISDRGGAEAFF
TGTGCCATCAGTGACCGGGGCGGGGCTGAAGCTTTCTTT
>TRBD1|TRBJ1-2|TRBV27|.
CASSLGQGGINGYTF
TGTGCCAGCAGTCTTGGACAGGGGGGGATAAACGGCTACACCTTC
>.|TRBJ2-3|TRBV2|.
CASSVSGTKDTQYF
TGTGCCAGCAGTGTTTCGGGTACGAAAGATACGCAGTATTTT
>.|TRBJ2-7|TRBV5-6|.
CASSWGTPAYEQYF
TGTGCCAGCAGCTGGGGGACACCCGCCTACGAGCAGTACTTC
>.|TRBJ1-1|TRBV2|.
CASHTGYTEAFF
TGTGCCAGTCACACAGGATACACTGAAGCTTTCTTT
>TRBD1|TRBJ2-3|TRBV6-5|.
CASSDRGRTDTQYF
TGTGCCAGCAGTGATAGGGGGCGCACAGATACGCAGTATTTT
>TRBD1|TRBJ1-1|TRBV7-2|.
CASSPQTGPYEAFF
TGTGCCAGCAGCCCTCAGACAGGGCCCTATGAAGCTTTCTTT